These T cell receptor beta chains were read from a single sample in a study of breast tumors, draining lymph nodes, adjacent tissues. TCRdb reprocessed the multiplex PCR reads via MiXCR and lists one record per CDR3 protein. The sample yields 200,000 to 300,000 distinct CDR3 sequences, around 31% seen once. Sequencing was carried out using axillary lymph node tissue. These receptors were obtained from a female donor with breast cancer. Some clones in this sample may be carry-over from other donors' samples. Both conserved end residues are part of each CDR3. A D gene is named only where the DNA matches it firmly. Some rows mark clone size as missing; the rest say once, few, many or name a class of expanded clone.

CDR3 DNA	CDR3 protein	D gene	V gene	J gene	clone size	CDR3 length
TGTGCCAGCAGCTCAGGACTAGCGGGGAACCAAGAGACCCAGTACTTC	CASSSGLAGNQETQYF	TRBD2	TRBV11-3	TRBJ2-5	many	16
TGTGCCAGCCCCGGACAAGGGTACGATACGCAGTATTTT	CASPGQGYDTQYF	NA	TRBV25-1	TRBJ2-3	NA	13
TGTGCCAGCAGTGAACAGGATTTGAGCAATCAGCCCCAGCATTTT	CASSEQDLSNQPQHF	NA	TRBV12-3/TRBV12-4	TRBJ1-5	many	15
TGTGCCGCCAAGACGAGCGGATTCTATGGCTACACCTTC	CAAKTSGFYGYTF	NA	TRBV19	TRBJ1-2	many	13
TGCAGTGCTAGAGATCCAAACTCCCCCCAGCATTTT	CSARDPNSPQHF	NA	TRBV20-1	TRBJ1-5	once	12
TGCAGTGCTAGAGAGCCGGGACTACGCGTCGGTGAGCAGTTCTTC	CSAREPGLRVGEQFF	TRBD2	TRBV20-1	TRBJ2-1	many	15
TGTGCCAGCAGCGTAGTGGGGGCAGAGGAGAACACTGAAGCTTTCTTT	CASSVVGAEENTEAFF	NA	TRBV9	TRBJ1-1	NA	16
TGTGCCAGCAGCCTGGGGGACCGAGCCAAGGAAAAACTGTTTTTT	CASSLGDRAKEKLFF	NA	TRBV5-8	TRBJ1-4	many	15
TGTGCCAGCAGCACCCAGGGGTCCGATGAGCAGTTCTTC	CASSTQGSDEQFF	NA	TRBV11-3	TRBJ2-1	many	13
TGTGCCAGCAGCTTGATAGGGACAGGACACGGCTACACCTTC	CASSLIGTGHGYTF	TRBD1	TRBV5-6	TRBJ1-2	many	14
TGTGCCAGTAGTATCAGGGGGGTCTATGAGCAGTTCTTC	CASSIRGVYEQFF	NA	TRBV19	TRBJ2-1	many	13
TGTGCCAGCAGCTTAGGCGGGACAGTGAATAGCAATCAGCCCCAGCATTTT	CASSLGGTVNSNQPQHF	TRBD1	TRBV7-3	TRBJ1-5	many	17
TGTGCCAGCAGCGTAGACTCTTTTGTCTCAAATGAGCAGTTCTTC	CASSVDSFVSNEQFF	NA	TRBV9	TRBJ2-1	many	15
TGTGCCAGCAGTCCCCCCCACCAAGGGTCACCCCTCCACTTT	CASSPPHQGSPLHF	NA	TRBV28	TRBJ1-6	many	14
TGTGCCGGCAGCTTGTTGGTAGCGGGAGGGCGAGCAGATACGCAGTATTTT	CAGSLLVAGGRADTQYF	TRBD2	TRBV5-6	TRBJ2-3	few	17
TGTGCCAGCAGGCACAGGGGGCGAGATCTGTATAATTCACCCCTCCACTTT	CASRHRGRDLYNSPLHF	TRBD1	TRBV5-8	TRBJ1-6	many	17
TGTGCCAGTAGGAGACAGCCAGAGTACGAGCAGTACTTC	CASRRQPEYEQYF	NA	TRBV19	TRBJ2-7	many	13
TGTGCCAGCAGCTCCTCAACAGGGGGCTGGGGTAATGAGCAGTTCTTC	CASSSSTGGWGNEQFF	TRBD1	TRBV12-3/TRBV12-4	TRBJ2-1	many	16
TGTGCCAGCAGCTTAGGGCCTCGGGATACGCAGTATTTT	CASSLGPRDTQYF	NA	TRBV6-4	TRBJ2-3	many	13
TGTGCCAGCTTTGGAGTAGGCGGGCTAAGCTCCTACGAGCAGTACTTC	CASFGVGGLSSYEQYF	NA	TRBV25-1	TRBJ2-7	NA	16
TGTGCCAGCAGTTTAGCACTAGCGGGAGGTAATGAGCAGTTCTTC	CASSLALAGGNEQFF	TRBD2	TRBV12-3/TRBV12-4	TRBJ2-1	many	15
TGTGCCAGCATAGGGCGGGTTAGCACAGATACGCAGTATTTT	CASIGRVSTDTQYF	NA	TRBV25-1	TRBJ2-3	many	14
TGCGCCGGGGTAGGACTAGCGGGAATGACCTACGAGCAGTACTTC	CAGVGLAGMTYEQYF	TRBD2	TRBV20-1	TRBJ2-7	many	15
TGTGCCAGTAATGAAGGGACTAGCGGGTCTAGCACAGATACGCAGTATTTT	CASNEGTSGSSTDTQYF	TRBD2	TRBV19	TRBJ2-3	NA	17
TGCGCCAGCAGCTTGAATTTAGCGGGGAGGTACAGTGAGCAGTTCTTC	CASSLNLAGRYSEQFF	TRBD2	TRBV5-1	TRBJ2-1	NA	16
TGCGCCAGCAGCTCGTCGGGATCCCTAAGGGAGACCCAGTACTTC	CASSSSGSLRETQYF	NA	TRBV5-1	TRBJ2-5	many	15
TGTGCCAGCAGTTCGGCTAGCGGGATCTCCTACAATGAGCAGTTCTTC	CASSSASGISYNEQFF	TRBD2	TRBV28	TRBJ2-1	few	16
TGTGCCAGCAGCGTGCGGACAGTAGAGACCCAGTACTTC	CASSVRTVETQYF	NA	TRBV9	TRBJ2-5	many	13
TGTGCCAGCAGGGCGGCGGGACAGGGTTCGTTTGGCTACACCTTC	CASRAAGQGSFGYTF	TRBD1	TRBV6-6	TRBJ1-2	few	15
TGTGCCAGCGCCCAAAAATCGTGGGAACCTGAAGCTTTCTTT	CASAQKSWEPEAFF	NA	TRBV27	TRBJ1-1	NA	14
TGCGCCAGCAGCTTGGAGACAGGGTCAGATACGCAGTATTTT	CASSLETGSDTQYF	TRBD1	TRBV5-1	TRBJ2-3	many	14
TGTGCCAGCAGCTCCCCAGGGGGGGCGAACACCGGGGAGCTGTTTTTT	CASSSPGGANTGELFF	NA	TRBV5-6	TRBJ2-2	NA	16
TGTGCCAGCAGTTTGAGTCAGCGGGGCTACGAGCAGTACTTC	CASSLSQRGYEQYF	TRBD2	TRBV28	TRBJ2-7	NA	14
TGCGCCAGCAGCTTAGCGGGAGTCCCCGGGCTGTGCTCTGGGGCCAACGTCCTGACTTTC	CASSLAGVPGLCSGANVLTF	TRBD2	TRBV5-1	TRBJ2-6	NA	20
TGCAGCGGGGGACAGTTGAACACTGAAGCTTTCTTT	CSGGQLNTEAFF	TRBD1	TRBV29-1	TRBJ1-1	many	12
TGCGCCAGCAGCTCGACTAAGTCCACAGATACGCAGTATTTT	CASSSTKSTDTQYF	NA	TRBV5-1	TRBJ2-3	many	14
TGTGCCACCAAGGCTACCCAGGGCTGTGCGAACACCGGGGAGCTGTTTTTT	CATKATQGCANTGELFF	NA	TRBV24-1	TRBJ2-2	NA	17
TGCAGTGCTATCGGCGGGAGCTCGATCTACGAGCAGTACTTC	CSAIGGSSIYEQYF	TRBD2	TRBV20-1	TRBJ2-7	many	14
TGCAGAGCCGAAAAGGGACAGTTGGACTATGGCTACACCTTC	CRAEKGQLDYGYTF	TRBD1	TRBV20-1	TRBJ1-2	many	14
TGTACCAGCAGCCCCGACAGCCCCCGGGGCCTCCTCTTT	CTSSPDSPRGLLF	NA	TRBV7-2	TRBJ1-6	NA	13
TGTGCCAGCAGCTTGTGGAGGGGGGGCTCCTACAATGAGCAGTTCTTC	CASSLWRGGSYNEQFF	NA	TRBV5-8	TRBJ2-1	few	16